One T cell receptor beta chain is described in this entry. Its matching antigen is unknown. PCR amplification relied on 60 Vbeta primers (plus 13 Jbeta primers). Assay used: immunoSEQ multiplex PCR; TCRdb lists only in-frame clones, some missing. This table holds about 200,000 clones, 82% found once. The source of the sample is a study of cytomegalovirus exposure and HLA in healthy donors. Study-level results: In a later analysis, at a false discovery rate of 0.05, approximately 16,000 TCR beta sequences matched HLA alleles. The Asian-associated ancestry cluster reportedly had fewer N-insertions than the approximately 670-donor mean in a later analysis. Excluded were some V segments that proved indistinguishable, including TRBV6-2 and TRBV6-3.

Losses at the gene ends were 6 bases for V and 3 bases for J; bases not matched to a gene: 7. The CDR3 loop spans 15 amino acids. CDR1 SEHNR and CDR2 FQNEAQ come from the germline V gene (reference sequence). This TCR derives from a woman aged 40-49 years in good health and CMV-seronegative. The chain couples TRBV7-9 to TRBJ2-7; 11 positions match TRBD1. The sample consisted of PBMCs. CDR3 nucleotides: TGTGCCAGCAGGGGGACCGGGACAGGGGGCTACGAGCAGTACTTC. Translation: CASRGTGTGGYEQYF.